Listed below are T cell receptor beta chains from one sample, sequenced in a study of blood T cell repertoires in COVID-19. The method was immunoSEQ multiplex PCR; TCRdb's version includes in-frame clones alone and lacks a portion of them. The sample records tens of thousands of clones, about nine tenths being singletons. The sequencing sample was made of peripheral blood. Every receptor here comes from a woman in her fifties or sixties with active or convalescent COVID-19. Each CDR3 is given without its conserved first and last residue. A D gene is named only where the DNA matches it firmly.

V	D	J	CDR3
TRBV7-9	-	TRBJ1-2	ASSLADGLYGYT
TRBV23-1	-	TRBJ1-1	ASSQDGETIEAF
TRBV7-2	TRBD2	TRBJ2-7	ASSWRRAGVSEQY
TRBV5-1	TRBD2	TRBJ2-5	ASSTGLSETQY
TRBV7-3	TRBD2	TRBJ2-3	ASSRSGGSTDTQY
TRBV6-5	-	TRBJ2-4	ASSRTALAKNIQY
TRBV9	TRBD1	TRBJ2-7	ASSVATGGYEQY
TRBV19	TRBD1	TRBJ1-5	ASSIPGGAWPQH
TRBV5-1	-	TRBJ1-1	ASSPAGSTEAF
TRBV19	-	TRBJ2-7	ASSILADSSYEQY
TRBV30	-	TRBJ1-2	AWIRPDRYNYGYT
TRBV7-2	-	TRBJ2-3	ASSLLTAGRGDTQY
TRBV2	-	TRBJ1-1	ASSERLSSEAF
TRBV6-2/TRBV6-3	-	TRBJ1-1	ASSFVQGRDTEAF
TRBV4-3	-	TRBJ1-1	ASSQDSGLGEAF
TRBV19	TRBD1	TRBJ1-1	ATGQGNTEAF
TRBV5-1	TRBD1	TRBJ2-7	ASSSRPGQAYEQY
TRBV11-3	TRBD2	TRBJ2-2	ASSLDPLAGALNTGELF
TRBV19	TRBD1	TRBJ1-2	ASNNDRGYGYT
TRBV5-1	-	TRBJ1-1	ASRGGQGNTEAF
TRBV6-6	-	TRBJ1-2	ASSYRGEANYGYT
TRBV5-4	TRBD2	TRBJ2-5	ASSPSRGGGETQY
TRBV5-6	TRBD1	TRBJ2-5	ASSWEGQGLGETQY
TRBV4-3	TRBD1	TRBJ2-1	ASSQLRTGGYNEQF
TRBV6-1	-	TRBJ2-2	ASSETGGRVSAGELF
TRBV6-4	TRBD1	TRBJ1-2	ASSRTGGVWNYGYT
TRBV12-1	-	TRBJ1-2	ASIGSTGGFGYT
TRBV30	-	TRBJ1-1	AWSGGEHLNTEAF
TRBV5-1	-	TRBJ1-1	ASSSRGRENTEAF
TRBV19	TRBD1	TRBJ1-2	ASSIGTGYGYT
TRBV9	TRBD1	TRBJ2-7	ASSVVGGDRGYEQY
TRBV19	-	TRBJ1-2	ASSKVGTLYGYT
TRBV19	TRBD1	TRBJ1-2	ASQAWDRAPYYGYT
TRBV19	-	TRBJ2-2	ASSPGQGRYTGELF
TRBV5-3	-	TRBJ1-4	ARSLWPGLF
TRBV6-2/TRBV6-3	TRBD1	TRBJ1-5	ASSQGTGGPGNQPQH
TRBV30	TRBD2	TRBJ2-1	AWTGGLAGNNEQF
TRBV10-3	TRBD2	TRBJ2-1	AISESTRGGNEQF
TRBV7-6	-	TRBJ1-1	ASSLVLPGLGNTEAF
TRBV7-2	TRBD2	TRBJ2-7	ASSLSSGGSYEQY
TRBV7-2	-	TRBJ2-7	ASSPDWNSYEQY
TRBV7-3	TRBD2	TRBJ2-1	ASSYSGGANEQF
TRBV12-2	-	TRBJ1-5	ASRKGAAQGGNQPQH
TRBV5-1	-	TRBJ1-1	ASRAGVMNTEAF
TRBV6-4	TRBD1	TRBJ1-5	ASSLTGEQPQH
TRBV19	-	TRBJ2-7	ASSLGQLYEQY
TRBV18	-	TRBJ1-1	ASSSNVAAEAF
TRBV6-6	TRBD1	TRBJ2-7	ASSYTDRGEQY
TRBV27	-	TRBJ1-2	ASSRIPTPSRGALVRGYT
TRBV27	TRBD2	TRBJ2-2	ASSLGGTGELF
TRBV7-9	TRBD2	TRBJ2-1	ASSSRAGADNEQF
TRBV3-1/TRBV3-2	-	TRBJ1-5	ASSQWGGNQPQH
TRBV4-2	-	TRBJ1-4	ASSQGGWELF
TRBV29-1	TRBD1	TRBJ2-2	SVPGWGQGRTGELF
TRBV29-1	TRBD1	TRBJ1-2	SVARTGGGNYGYT
TRBV4-1	-	TRBJ2-7	ASSQEGQGLSYEQY
TRBV5-1	-	TRBJ2-5	ASSNLQGPETQY
TRBV13	TRBD1	TRBJ1-2	ASSLTGTADGYT
TRBV28	TRBD1	TRBJ1-2	ASTITGDGYT
TRBV7-2	-	TRBJ1-2	ASSLNGQGPDGYT